The 15 T cell receptor beta chains listed next were all sequenced from one sample in a study of cytomegalovirus exposure and HLA in healthy donors. Use of 60 Vbeta and 13 Jbeta primers characterized the PCR. The table came from immunoSEQ multiplex PCR; TCRdb's copy has only in-frame clones and leaves some out. The repertoire includes roughly 140,000 clones, 75% to 80% of them detected once, and about 0.64% sits in the top ten. Sequencing was performed on PBMCs. These receptors were obtained from a male donor in good health and CMV-seronegative.

The rearrangement uses TRBV11-3 and TRBJ2-5, with a weak D call TRBD2 (6 bases). Germline V gene sequence: CDR1 SGHNT, CDR2 YENEEA. There are 15 residues in the CDR3. The V end lost 3 bases, the J end lost 2 bases, and 13 bases lay between the germline ends. The CDR3 spells CASSLRLGGQETQYF. CDR3 nucleotides: TGTGCCAGCAGCTTGAGGTTGGGGGGACAAGAGACCCAGTACTTC.

This clone was seen a few times. This chain uses TRBV2 with TRBJ2-7, with TRBD1 matching over 7 bases. Losses at the gene ends were 10 bases for V and 5 bases for J; bases not matched to a gene: 11. The CDR3 covers 13 residues. Per the germline V gene, CDR1 is SNHLY and CDR2 is FYNNEI. The CDR3 nucleotides are TGTGCCACCAGCAGCACAGGGGAGCACGAGCAGTACTTC. It is translated as CATSSTGEHEQYF.

The chain couples TRBV19 to TRBJ2-2; possible D gene TRBD2, 7 bases. Germline CDR1 LNHDA, CDR2 SQIVND (reference sequence). This CDR3 comprises 15 residues. Trimming took off 1 base at V and 5 bases at J, with 11 bases between the two ends. In nucleotides, the CDR3 is TGTGCCAGTAGTATAGGGGGGGGCCGGACCGGGGAGCTGTTTTTT. Translating gives CASSIGGGRTGELFF.

There are a few counts of this clone. V is TRBV10-3 and J is TRBJ1-5; D might be TRBD1 (6 bases). Trimming removed 4 bases at V and 1 base at J, with 8 bases between. The CDR3 contains 14 residues. Germline V gene sequence: CDR1 ENHRY, CDR2 SYGVKD. The CDR3: CAISAGESNQPQHF. The DNA of the CDR3 is TGTGCCATCAGTGCAGGGGAAAGCAATCAGCCCCAGCATTTT.

The chain has TRBV30 and TRBJ1-1, with no clear D. Germline loops: CDR1 GTSNPN, CDR2 SVGIG (reference sequence). V was cut by 8 bases and J by 1 base, with 20 bases left in between. CDR3 length: 15 amino acids. CDR3 in amino acids: CAGSASGTANTEAFF. DNA for the CDR3: TGTGCCGGATCTGCCTCAGGAACGGCGAACACTGAAGCTTTCTTT.

The chain combines TRBV15 with TRBJ2-7; 7 nucleotides line up with TRBD2. Trimming cost V 7 bases and J 2 bases; bases outside gene matches: 8. Germline CDR1 reads LNHNV; CDR2 reads YYDKDF (reference sequence). There are 14 residues in the CDR3. CDR3 in amino acids: CATKEAGATYEQYF. The CDR3 region has the DNA TGTGCCACCAAGGAGGCGGGAGCCACCTACGAGCAGTACTTC.

This chain joins TRBV11-3 and TRBJ2-7, with D unclear. Between the trimmed V and J ends, which lost 5 bases and 7 bases, there was a span of 12 bases. Germline assignment: CDR1 SGHNT and CDR2 YENEEA. The length of the CDR3 is 12 residues. The CDR3 here is CASSPPSREQYF. The CDR3, as DNA: TGTGCCAGCAGCCCCCCAAGTAGAGAGCAGTACTTC.

V usage is TRBV30 and J usage is TRBJ1-3, with TRBD1 matching 7 bases. V was pared by 1 base and J by 0 bases, with 6 bases of the junction left unmatched. The CDR3 spans 16 residues. CDR1 is GTSNPN and CDR2 is SVGIG in the germline V gene (reference sequence). The CDR3 reads CAWSAGQTASGNTIYF. CDR3 coding DNA: TGTGCCTGGAGTGCGGGACAGACGGCCTCTGGAAACACCATATATTTT.

CDR3 in amino acids: CASSKGTSGRTDTQYF. The CDR3 coding sequence is TGTGCCAGCAGCAAAGGGACTAGCGGGAGGACAGATACGCAGTATTTT. V is TRBV11-3 and J is TRBJ2-3, with 15 positions matching TRBD2. V was pared by 5 bases and J by 3 bases, with 3 bases of the junction left unmatched. This CDR3 region has 16 residues. Germline V CDR1 and CDR2: SGHNT, YENEEA. The full variable domain, with the rest looked up from reference TRBV11-3 and TRBJ2-3, is EAGVVQSPRYKIIEKKQPVAFWCNPISGHNTLYWYLQNLGQGPELLIRYENEEAVDDSQLPKDRFSAERLKGVDSTLKIQPAELGDSAVYLCASSKGTSGRTDTQYFGPGTRLTVL.

This chain connects TRBV11-3 to TRBJ2-7; D perhaps matches TRBD1 (6 bases). CDR3 size: 13 residues. Germline CDR1 is SGHNT and CDR2 is YENEEA. Trimming removed 5 bases at V and 2 bases at J, with 10 bases between. The CDR3 reads CASSTRQAYEQYF. The CDR3 DNA is TGTGCCAGCAGCACCAGACAGGCCTACGAGCAGTACTTC.

The chain links TRBV6-1 to TRBJ2-1; tentative D call: TRBD2 (6 bases). Germline V CDR1 and CDR2: MNHNS, SASEGT. There are 13 residues in the CDR3. V gave up 5 bases and J gave up 4 bases, with 9 bases separating them. CDR3 sequence reads: CASSWGVYNEQFF. CDR3 DNA sequence: TGTGCCAGCAGTTGGGGGGTTTACAATGAGCAGTTCTTC.

The chain is built from TRBV9 and TRBJ2-4; D unresolved. With 4 bases removed from V and 9 bases from J, the gap between germline ends came to 20 bases. The CDR3 is 15 residues long. Germline CDR1 SGDLS, CDR2 YYNGEE. CDR3 in DNA: TGTGCCAGCAGCCCCCCTCGGCAGGCCGGTACCATTCAGTACTTC. This gives the protein CASSPPRQAGTIQYF.

This chain connects TRBV19 to TRBJ1-1; D call uncertain. CDR1 and CDR2 (germline): LNHDA, SQIVND (reference sequence). The V end was cut by 0 bases, the J end by 5 bases, with 10 bases between. This CDR3 contains 14 residues. The DNA of the CDR3 is TGTGCCAGTAGTATAGATCATCCAGGTACTGAAGCTTTCTTT. It codes for CASSIDHPGTEAFF.

The rearrangement links TRBV5-1 to TRBJ2-7, with D perhaps TRBD1 (6 bases). Between the trimmed V and J ends, which lost 2 bases and 2 bases, there was a span of 8 bases. CDR1 and CDR2 from the germline V gene are SGHRS and YFSETQ. This CDR3 has 13 amino acids. The CDR3 region has the DNA TGCGCCAGCAGCTTAGGGGGTACCTACGAGCAGTACTTC. Translation: CASSLGGTYEQYF.

The gene calls are TRBV4-1 and TRBJ1-2; possible D gene TRBD1, 5 bases. This CDR3 spans 13 amino acids. Between the trimmed V and J ends, which lost 4 bases and 8 bases, there was a span of 14 bases. Germline V CDR1 and CDR2: MGHRA, YSYEKL. The DNA of the CDR3 is TGCGCCAGCAGCCCCTTGGGGCTATCGGGCTACACCTTC. Protein product: CASSPLGLSGYTF.